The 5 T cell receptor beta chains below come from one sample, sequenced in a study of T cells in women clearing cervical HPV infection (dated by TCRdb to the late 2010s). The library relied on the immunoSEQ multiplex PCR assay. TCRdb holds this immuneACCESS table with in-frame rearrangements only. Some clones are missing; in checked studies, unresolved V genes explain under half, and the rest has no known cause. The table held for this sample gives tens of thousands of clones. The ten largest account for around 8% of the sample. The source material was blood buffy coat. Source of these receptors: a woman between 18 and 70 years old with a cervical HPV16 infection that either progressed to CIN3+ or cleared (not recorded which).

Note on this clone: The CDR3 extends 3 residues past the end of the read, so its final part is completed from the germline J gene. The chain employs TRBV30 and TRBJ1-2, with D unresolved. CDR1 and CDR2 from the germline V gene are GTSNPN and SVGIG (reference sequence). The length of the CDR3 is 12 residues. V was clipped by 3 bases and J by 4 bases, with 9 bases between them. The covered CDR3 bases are TGTGCCTGGAGCCCTACAGCCTATGGC. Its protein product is CAWSPTAYG. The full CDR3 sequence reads CAWSPTAYGYTF.

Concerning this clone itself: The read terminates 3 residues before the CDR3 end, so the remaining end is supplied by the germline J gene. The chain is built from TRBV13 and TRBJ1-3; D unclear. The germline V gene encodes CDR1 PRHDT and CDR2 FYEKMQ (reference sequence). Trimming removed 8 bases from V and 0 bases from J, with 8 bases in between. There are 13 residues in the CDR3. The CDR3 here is CASSRGSGNTIYF. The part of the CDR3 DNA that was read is TGTGCCAGCTCAAGAGGCTCTGGAAACACC.

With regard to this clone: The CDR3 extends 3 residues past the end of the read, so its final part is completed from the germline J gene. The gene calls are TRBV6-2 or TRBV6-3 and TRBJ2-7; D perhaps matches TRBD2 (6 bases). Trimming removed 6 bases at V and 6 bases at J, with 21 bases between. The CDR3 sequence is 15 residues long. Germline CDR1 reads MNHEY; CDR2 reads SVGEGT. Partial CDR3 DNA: TGTGCCAGCAGCTACCCTAAAGGACTAACCGGCGAG. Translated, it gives CASSYPKGLTGE. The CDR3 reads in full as CASSYPKGLTGEQYF.

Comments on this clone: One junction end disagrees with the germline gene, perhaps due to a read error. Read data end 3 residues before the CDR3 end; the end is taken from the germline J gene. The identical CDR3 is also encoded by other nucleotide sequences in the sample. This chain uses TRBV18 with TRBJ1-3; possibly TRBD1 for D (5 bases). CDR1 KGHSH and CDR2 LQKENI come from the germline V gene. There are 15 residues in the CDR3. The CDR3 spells CASSPRGTTGNTIYF. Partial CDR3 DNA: TGTGCCAGCTCACCTCGAGGGACTACTGGAAACACG.

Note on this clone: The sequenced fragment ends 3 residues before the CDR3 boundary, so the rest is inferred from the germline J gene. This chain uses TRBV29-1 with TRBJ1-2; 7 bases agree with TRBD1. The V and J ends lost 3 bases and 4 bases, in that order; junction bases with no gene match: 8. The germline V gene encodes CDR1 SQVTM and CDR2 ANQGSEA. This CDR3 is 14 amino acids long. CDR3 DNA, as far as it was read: TGCAGCGTTGACGAGGGGGCCCATCTCTATGGC. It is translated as CSVDEGAHLYG. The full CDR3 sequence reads CSVDEGAHLYGYTF. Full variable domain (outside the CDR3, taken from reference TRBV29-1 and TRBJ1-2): SAVISQKPSRDICQRGTSLTIQCQVDSQVTMMFWYRQQPGQSLTLIATANQGSEATYESGFVIDKFPISRPNLTFSTLTVSNMSPEDSSIYLCSVDEGAHLYGYTFGSGTRLTVV.